This T cell receptor (beta chain) came from a study of cytomegalovirus exposure and HLA in healthy donors. Study-wide results and caveats: The majority of TCR sequences were rare, yet some public TCRs appeared in many donors. Cytomegalovirus-associated status was assigned to 164 TCR beta chains. CMV antigen specificity was confirmed in vitro for a few CMV-associated chains.

Profiling relied on immunoSEQ multiplex PCR, and the TCRdb table lists in-frame clones only, not all of them. Altogether about 160,000 clones are present, about nine tenths being singletons, with the ten largest covering 10%. The donors were members of the validation cohort comprising approximately 110 subjects, separate from the approximately 630-subject first cohort. In the case of this clone: What it binds is unknown.

The clonotype comes from a woman between 18 and 30 years old in good health and CMV-seropositive. Sequenced material: PBMCs.

The CDR3 nucleotides read TGTGCCAGCACCAGGGTGGGGGGAGGCTACACCTTC. It codes for CASTRVGGGYTF. V is TRBV6-5 and J is TRBJ1-2, with D perhaps matching TRBD1 (5 bases). In germline, CDR1 is MNHEY, CDR2 SVGAGI. V was cut by 7 bases and J by 8 bases, with 14 bases left in between. The CDR3 totals 12 residues.